What follows describes a single T cell receptor (beta chain). This sample is drawn from a study of blood T cell repertoires in COVID-19. On the study more broadly: COVID-19 samples collected from the United States, Italy and Spain covered acute and convalescent phases.

Authors' data handling: The authors estimated nucleated cell counts from reference gene primer amplification. The table came from immunoSEQ multiplex PCR; TCRdb's copy has only in-frame clones and leaves some out. V, J and clone size are those of that table, while D and trimming were read from the DNA. The data contain 67,000 or so clones, roughly four fifths of them seen just once; the ten biggest clones take up over 25%. Sequencing input: peripheral blood. This TCR was recovered from a man in his 70s with acute or convalescent COVID-19.

The CDR3 bases are TGTGCCAGCAGCCCGGGGGGGGCTAGCTCCTATAATTCACCCCTCCACTTT. This gives the protein CASSPGGASSYNSPLHF. The chain employs TRBV7-8 and TRBJ1-6, with D tentatively TRBD1 (6 bases). Germline lookup yields CDR1 SGHVS and CDR2 FQNEAQ. CDR3 length: 17 residues. The V end lost 5 bases, the J end lost 0 bases, and 14 bases lay between the germline ends.